These 2 T cell receptor beta chains came from one sample sequenced in a study of tumor-infiltrating lymphocytes in primary liver carcinoma. Production of TCR beta cDNA used roughly 480 ng total RNA together with a constant-region primer. Slightly modified ARM-PCR, run as three nested multiplex PCR rounds, produced the TCR beta libraries. The first two PCR rounds used TRBV1-TRBV30 primers with a Cbeta primer, 9 to 11 cycles each. TCRdb called the multiplex PCR reads again in MiXCR, with one record for every CDR3 protein. The data show 310,000 or so distinct CDR3 sequences, almost 65% seen once. The source of the blood RNA was unsorted whole blood, and germline DNA was extracted as well. The material sequenced was peripheral blood. These receptors originate from a man in his forties with primary liver carcinoma and hepatitis B virus infection.

Here the CDR3 DNA reads TGTGCCAGCAGCTTAGGTCCGGGACTAGAGTCCGATGAGCAGTTCTTC. Protein: CASSLGPGLESDEQFF. The V call is TRBV11-2, the J call TRBJ2-1, with TRBD2 identical over 8 bases. CDR1 and CDR2 (germline): SGHAT, FQNNGV. The CDR3 length is 16 residues. The V and J ends lost 1 base and 8 bases, in that order; junction bases with no gene match: 10.

Of note for this clonotype: This may arise from a read error, as a much more abundant clone is one base away. The V call is TRBV6-1, the J call TRBJ2-2; D is undetermined. The V end lost 4 bases, the J end lost 1 base, and 10 bases lay between the germline ends. The CDR3 has 15 residues. Per germline, CDR1 MNHNS and CDR2 SASEGT. The CDR3 loop reads CASSVHTKNTGELFF. The DNA of the CDR3 is TGTGCCAGCAGTGTACATACCAAGAACACCGGGGAGCTGTTTTTT.